One and the same sample provided the 9 T cell receptor beta chains below, sequenced in a study of brain T cells in children with intractable seizures. This table comes from immunoSEQ multiplex PCR, and its TCRdb copy is limited to in-frame clones, with some not included. The sample gives about 41,000 clones, about nine tenths of which show up once; roughly 6% is in the top ten. The sample was peripheral blood, taken at surgery. These receptors were obtained from a girl aged 2 to 9 with tuberous sclerosis and intractable seizures.

The V gene is TRBV7-3, the J gene TRBJ2-3; D perhaps matches TRBD2 (7 bases). This CDR3 is built from 14 residues. The V gene lost 4 bases and the J gene lost 4 bases, with 12 bases spanning the gap. The germline CDR1 and CDR2 sequences are SGHTA and FQGTGA. CDR3 coding DNA: TGTGCCAGCAGCTCCTTCGGGGGGCCAGATACGCAGTATTTT. Protein sequence: CASSSFGGPDTQYF. Variable domain in full (rest from reference TRBV7-3 and TRBJ2-3): GAGVSQTPSNKVTEKGKYVELRCDPISGHTALYWYRQSLGQGPEFLIYFQGTGAADDSGLPNDRFFAVRPEGSVSTLKIQRTERGDSAVYLCASSSFGGPDTQYFGPGTRLTVL.

The chain is built from TRBV9 and TRBJ1-1; D is ambiguous. With 0 bases removed from V and 1 base from J, the gap between germline ends came to 7 bases. CDR3 length: 14 amino acids. Germline V gene sequence: CDR1 SGDLS, CDR2 YYNGEE. CDR3 amino acids: CASSVVSGNTEAFF. CDR3 DNA: TGTGCCAGCAGCGTAGTATCGGGGAACACTGAAGCTTTCTTT.

V gene TRBV6-5 combines with J gene TRBJ1-3; D is unclear. Germline CDR1 is MNHEY and CDR2 is SVGAGI. This CDR3 is built from 15 residues. The germline V and J ends were trimmed by 6 bases and 2 bases, with 14 bases remaining between them. The CDR3 region is CASSLHRKAGNTIYF. In nucleotides, the CDR3 is TGTGCCAGCAGCCTCCACCGGAAGGCTGGAAACACCATATATTTT.

The chain links TRBV7-8 to TRBJ2-5; D unclear. V gave up 0 bases and J gave up 5 bases, with 7 bases separating them. The CDR3 covers 13 residues. CDR1 and CDR2 (germline): SGHVS, FQNEAQ. CDR3 residues: CASSLAIRETQYF. CDR3 bases: TGTGCCAGCAGCTTAGCGATCAGGGAGACCCAGTACTTC.

The rearrangement joins TRBV24-1 to TRBJ2-2, with D possibly matching TRBD2 (5 bases). The CDR3 totals 16 residues. In germline, CDR1 is KGHDR, CDR2 SFDVKD. With 2 bases removed from V and 0 bases from J, the gap between germline ends came to 9 bases. The CDR3 loop reads CATSDYGGSNTGELFF. The CDR3 DNA follows: TGTGCCACCAGTGATTATGGCGGGTCGAACACCGGGGAGCTGTTTTTT.

V gene TRBV6-6 combines with J gene TRBJ1-1; no definite D call. V was clipped by 7 bases and J by 4 bases, with 10 bases between them. Per germline, CDR1 MNHNY and CDR2 SVGAGI (reference sequence). This CDR3 has 12 amino acids. CDR3 bases: TGTGCCAGCACCCTGGGATCCACTGAAGCTTTCTTT. Its translation is CASTLGSTEAFF.

The rearrangement links TRBV5-1 to TRBJ2-5, with 8 bases lining up with TRBD2. The CDR3 is 16 residues long. The germline V gene has CDR1 SGHRS and CDR2 YFSETQ. Trimming cost V 0 bases and J 5 bases; bases outside gene matches: 9. Written as DNA, the CDR3 is TGCGCCAGCAGCTTGGCCCCAGCGGGGGTCGGGGAGACCCAGTACTTC. Its protein is CASSLAPAGVGETQYF.

This chain connects TRBV5-6 to TRBJ1-6, with 8 bases that match TRBD1. Per the germline V gene, CDR1 is SGHDT and CDR2 is YYEEEE. The length of the CDR3 is 15 residues. The junction had 6 bases not matched to a gene; V was cut back by 2 bases and J by 8 bases. CDR3 amino acids: CASSFGQGEDSPLHF. CDR3 coding DNA: TGTGCCAGCAGCTTCGGACAGGGAGAGGATTCACCCCTCCACTTT.

This rearrangement joins TRBV6-5 to TRBJ2-3; D remains unclear. The germline CDR1 and CDR2 sequences are MNHEY and SVGAGI. The V and J ends lost 5 bases and 5 bases respectively, with 8 bases between them. The CDR3 totals 12 residues. CDR3 amino acids: CASSSNGDTQYF. The CDR3 nucleotides are TGTGCCAGCAGTAGTAATGGAGATACGCAGTATTTT.